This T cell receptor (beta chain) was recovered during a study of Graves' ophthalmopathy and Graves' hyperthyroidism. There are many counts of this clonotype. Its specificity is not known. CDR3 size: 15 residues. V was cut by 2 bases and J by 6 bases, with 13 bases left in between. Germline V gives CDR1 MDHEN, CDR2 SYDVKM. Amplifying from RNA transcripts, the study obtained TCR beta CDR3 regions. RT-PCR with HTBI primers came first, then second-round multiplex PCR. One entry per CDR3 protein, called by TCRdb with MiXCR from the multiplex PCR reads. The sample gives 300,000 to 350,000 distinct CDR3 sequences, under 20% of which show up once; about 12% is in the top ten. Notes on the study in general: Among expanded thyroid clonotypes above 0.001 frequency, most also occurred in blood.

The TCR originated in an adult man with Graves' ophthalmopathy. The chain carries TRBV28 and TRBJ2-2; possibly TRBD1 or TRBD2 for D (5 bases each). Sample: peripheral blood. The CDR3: CASSLQPQGAGELFF. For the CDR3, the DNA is TGTGCCAGCAGTTTACAACCTCAGGGAGCCGGGGAGCTGTTTTTT. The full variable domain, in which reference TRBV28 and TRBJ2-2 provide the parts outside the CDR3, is DVKVTQSSRYLVKRTGEKVFLECVQDMDHENMFWYRQDPGLGLRLIYFSYDVKMKEKGDIPEGYSVSREKKERFSLILESASTNQTSMYLCASSLQPQGAGELFFGEGSRLTVL.